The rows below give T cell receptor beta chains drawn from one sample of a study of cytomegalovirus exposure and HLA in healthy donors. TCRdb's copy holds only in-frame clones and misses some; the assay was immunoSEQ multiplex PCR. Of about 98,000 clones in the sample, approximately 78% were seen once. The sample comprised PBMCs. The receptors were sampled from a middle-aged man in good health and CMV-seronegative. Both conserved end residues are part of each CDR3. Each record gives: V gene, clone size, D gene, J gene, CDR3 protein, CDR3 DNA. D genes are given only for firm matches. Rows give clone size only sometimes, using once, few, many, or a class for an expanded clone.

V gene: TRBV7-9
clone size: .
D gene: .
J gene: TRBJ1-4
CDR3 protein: CASSLGNREGEKLFF
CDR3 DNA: TGTGCCAGCAGCTTAGGGAACAGGGAGGGTGAAAAACTGTTTTTT

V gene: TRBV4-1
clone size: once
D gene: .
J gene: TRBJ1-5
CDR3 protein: CASSQDRPGSNQPQHF
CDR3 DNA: TGCGCCAGCAGCCAAGATCGACCGGGGAGCAATCAGCCCCAGCATTTT

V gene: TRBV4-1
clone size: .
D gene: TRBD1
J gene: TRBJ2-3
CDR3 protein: CASSQDRDRGRRDTQYF
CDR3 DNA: TGCGCCAGCAGCCAAGATCGGGACAGGGGCCGGAGAGATACGCAGTATTTT

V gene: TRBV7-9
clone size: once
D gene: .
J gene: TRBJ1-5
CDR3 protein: CASSPDNQPQHF
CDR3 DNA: TGTGCCAGCAGCCCAGACAATCAGCCCCAGCATTTT

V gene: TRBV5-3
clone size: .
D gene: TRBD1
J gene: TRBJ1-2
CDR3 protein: CARSSLLPGTGWHGYTF
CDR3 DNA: TGTGCCAGAAGCTCCCTCCTCCCCGGGACAGGGTGGCATGGCTACACCTTC

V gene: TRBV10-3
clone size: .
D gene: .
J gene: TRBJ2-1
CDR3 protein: CAIMARPGSSYNEQFF
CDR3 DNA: TGTGCCATCATGGCCCGACCGGGGAGCTCCTACAATGAGCAGTTCTTC

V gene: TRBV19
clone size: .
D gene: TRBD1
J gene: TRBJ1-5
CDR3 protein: CASRARQGGRNQPQHF
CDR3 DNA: TGTGCCAGTAGAGCTAGACAGGGTGGGCGCAATCAGCCCCAGCATTTT

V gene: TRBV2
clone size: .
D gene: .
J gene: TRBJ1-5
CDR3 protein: CASAEAGYSNQPQHF
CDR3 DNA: TGTGCCAGCGCCGAGGCGGGGTATAGCAATCAGCCCCAGCATTTT

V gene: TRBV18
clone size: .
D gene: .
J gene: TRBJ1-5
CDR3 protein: CASSAIRSNQPQHF
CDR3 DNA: TGTGCCAGCTCAGCAATTCGGAGCAATCAGCCCCAGCATTTT

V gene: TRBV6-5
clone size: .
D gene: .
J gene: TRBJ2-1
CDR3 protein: CASSEGGGYPEQFF
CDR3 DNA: TGTGCCAGCAGTGAAGGTGGCGGATATCCCGAGCAGTTCTTC

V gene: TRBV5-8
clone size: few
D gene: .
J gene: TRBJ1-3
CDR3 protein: CASSLFLGGSGNTIYF
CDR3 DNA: TGTGCCAGCAGCTTGTTCTTGGGGGGCTCTGGAAACACCATATATTTT

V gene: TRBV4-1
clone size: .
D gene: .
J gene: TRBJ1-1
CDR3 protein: CASSQEQGVTEAFF
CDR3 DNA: TGCGCCAGCAGCCAAGAACAGGGTGTTACTGAAGCTTTCTTT

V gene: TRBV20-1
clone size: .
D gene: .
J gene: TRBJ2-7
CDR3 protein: CSGRGGDEQYF
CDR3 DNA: TGCAGTGGGAGGGGGGGGGACGAGCAGTACTTC

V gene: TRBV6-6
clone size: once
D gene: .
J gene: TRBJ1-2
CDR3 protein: CASFNTGVDHGYTF
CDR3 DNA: TGTGCCAGTTTTAATACGGGGGTGGATCATGGCTACACCTTC

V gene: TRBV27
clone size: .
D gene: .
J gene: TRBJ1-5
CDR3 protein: CASRGLSNQPQHF
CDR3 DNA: TGTGCCAGCAGGGGGCTTAGTAATCAGCCCCAGCATTTT

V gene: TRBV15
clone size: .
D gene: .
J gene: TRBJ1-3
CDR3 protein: CATSNLTGLSGNTIYF
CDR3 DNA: TGTGCCACCAGCAACCTGACAGGACTCTCTGGAAACACCATATATTTT

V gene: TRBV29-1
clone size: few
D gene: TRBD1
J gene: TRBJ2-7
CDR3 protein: CSVGDSRYEQYF
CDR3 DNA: TGCAGCGTCGGGGACAGCCGCTACGAGCAGTACTTC

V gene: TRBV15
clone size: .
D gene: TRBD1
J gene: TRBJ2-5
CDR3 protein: CATSTPTGGSETQYF
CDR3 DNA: TGTGCCACCAGCACCCCAACAGGGGGCAGTGAGACCCAGTACTTC

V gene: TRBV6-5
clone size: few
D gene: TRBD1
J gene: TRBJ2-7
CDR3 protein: CASSEPGQSYEQYF
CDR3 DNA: TGTGCCAGCAGTGAACCGGGACAGTCCTACGAGCAGTACTTC

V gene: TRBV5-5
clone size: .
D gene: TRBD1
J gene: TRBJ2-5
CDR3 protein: CASSTRQGQQETQYF
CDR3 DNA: TGTGCCAGCAGCACAAGACAGGGACAACAAGAGACCCAGTACTTC

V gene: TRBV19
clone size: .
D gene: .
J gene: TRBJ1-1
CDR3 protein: CASIQGMNTEAFF
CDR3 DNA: TGTGCCAGTATACAGGGTATGAACACTGAAGCTTTCTTT

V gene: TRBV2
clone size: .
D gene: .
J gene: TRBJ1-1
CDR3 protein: CASIGLSEAFF
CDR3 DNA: TGTGCCAGCATTGGACTATCTGAAGCTTTCTTT

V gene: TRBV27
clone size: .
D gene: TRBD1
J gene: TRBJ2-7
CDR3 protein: CAITDRATYEQYF
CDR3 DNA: TGTGCCATCACGGACAGGGCTACCTACGAGCAGTACTTC

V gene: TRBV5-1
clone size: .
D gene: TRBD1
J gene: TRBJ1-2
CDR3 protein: CASSIGQGRGYGYTF
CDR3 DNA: TGCGCCAGCAGTATCGGACAGGGCCGGGGCTATGGCTACACCTTC

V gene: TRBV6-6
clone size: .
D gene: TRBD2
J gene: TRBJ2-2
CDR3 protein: CASRGLADTGELFF
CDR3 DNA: TGTGCCAGCAGGGGACTAGCGGACACCGGGGAGCTGTTTTTT